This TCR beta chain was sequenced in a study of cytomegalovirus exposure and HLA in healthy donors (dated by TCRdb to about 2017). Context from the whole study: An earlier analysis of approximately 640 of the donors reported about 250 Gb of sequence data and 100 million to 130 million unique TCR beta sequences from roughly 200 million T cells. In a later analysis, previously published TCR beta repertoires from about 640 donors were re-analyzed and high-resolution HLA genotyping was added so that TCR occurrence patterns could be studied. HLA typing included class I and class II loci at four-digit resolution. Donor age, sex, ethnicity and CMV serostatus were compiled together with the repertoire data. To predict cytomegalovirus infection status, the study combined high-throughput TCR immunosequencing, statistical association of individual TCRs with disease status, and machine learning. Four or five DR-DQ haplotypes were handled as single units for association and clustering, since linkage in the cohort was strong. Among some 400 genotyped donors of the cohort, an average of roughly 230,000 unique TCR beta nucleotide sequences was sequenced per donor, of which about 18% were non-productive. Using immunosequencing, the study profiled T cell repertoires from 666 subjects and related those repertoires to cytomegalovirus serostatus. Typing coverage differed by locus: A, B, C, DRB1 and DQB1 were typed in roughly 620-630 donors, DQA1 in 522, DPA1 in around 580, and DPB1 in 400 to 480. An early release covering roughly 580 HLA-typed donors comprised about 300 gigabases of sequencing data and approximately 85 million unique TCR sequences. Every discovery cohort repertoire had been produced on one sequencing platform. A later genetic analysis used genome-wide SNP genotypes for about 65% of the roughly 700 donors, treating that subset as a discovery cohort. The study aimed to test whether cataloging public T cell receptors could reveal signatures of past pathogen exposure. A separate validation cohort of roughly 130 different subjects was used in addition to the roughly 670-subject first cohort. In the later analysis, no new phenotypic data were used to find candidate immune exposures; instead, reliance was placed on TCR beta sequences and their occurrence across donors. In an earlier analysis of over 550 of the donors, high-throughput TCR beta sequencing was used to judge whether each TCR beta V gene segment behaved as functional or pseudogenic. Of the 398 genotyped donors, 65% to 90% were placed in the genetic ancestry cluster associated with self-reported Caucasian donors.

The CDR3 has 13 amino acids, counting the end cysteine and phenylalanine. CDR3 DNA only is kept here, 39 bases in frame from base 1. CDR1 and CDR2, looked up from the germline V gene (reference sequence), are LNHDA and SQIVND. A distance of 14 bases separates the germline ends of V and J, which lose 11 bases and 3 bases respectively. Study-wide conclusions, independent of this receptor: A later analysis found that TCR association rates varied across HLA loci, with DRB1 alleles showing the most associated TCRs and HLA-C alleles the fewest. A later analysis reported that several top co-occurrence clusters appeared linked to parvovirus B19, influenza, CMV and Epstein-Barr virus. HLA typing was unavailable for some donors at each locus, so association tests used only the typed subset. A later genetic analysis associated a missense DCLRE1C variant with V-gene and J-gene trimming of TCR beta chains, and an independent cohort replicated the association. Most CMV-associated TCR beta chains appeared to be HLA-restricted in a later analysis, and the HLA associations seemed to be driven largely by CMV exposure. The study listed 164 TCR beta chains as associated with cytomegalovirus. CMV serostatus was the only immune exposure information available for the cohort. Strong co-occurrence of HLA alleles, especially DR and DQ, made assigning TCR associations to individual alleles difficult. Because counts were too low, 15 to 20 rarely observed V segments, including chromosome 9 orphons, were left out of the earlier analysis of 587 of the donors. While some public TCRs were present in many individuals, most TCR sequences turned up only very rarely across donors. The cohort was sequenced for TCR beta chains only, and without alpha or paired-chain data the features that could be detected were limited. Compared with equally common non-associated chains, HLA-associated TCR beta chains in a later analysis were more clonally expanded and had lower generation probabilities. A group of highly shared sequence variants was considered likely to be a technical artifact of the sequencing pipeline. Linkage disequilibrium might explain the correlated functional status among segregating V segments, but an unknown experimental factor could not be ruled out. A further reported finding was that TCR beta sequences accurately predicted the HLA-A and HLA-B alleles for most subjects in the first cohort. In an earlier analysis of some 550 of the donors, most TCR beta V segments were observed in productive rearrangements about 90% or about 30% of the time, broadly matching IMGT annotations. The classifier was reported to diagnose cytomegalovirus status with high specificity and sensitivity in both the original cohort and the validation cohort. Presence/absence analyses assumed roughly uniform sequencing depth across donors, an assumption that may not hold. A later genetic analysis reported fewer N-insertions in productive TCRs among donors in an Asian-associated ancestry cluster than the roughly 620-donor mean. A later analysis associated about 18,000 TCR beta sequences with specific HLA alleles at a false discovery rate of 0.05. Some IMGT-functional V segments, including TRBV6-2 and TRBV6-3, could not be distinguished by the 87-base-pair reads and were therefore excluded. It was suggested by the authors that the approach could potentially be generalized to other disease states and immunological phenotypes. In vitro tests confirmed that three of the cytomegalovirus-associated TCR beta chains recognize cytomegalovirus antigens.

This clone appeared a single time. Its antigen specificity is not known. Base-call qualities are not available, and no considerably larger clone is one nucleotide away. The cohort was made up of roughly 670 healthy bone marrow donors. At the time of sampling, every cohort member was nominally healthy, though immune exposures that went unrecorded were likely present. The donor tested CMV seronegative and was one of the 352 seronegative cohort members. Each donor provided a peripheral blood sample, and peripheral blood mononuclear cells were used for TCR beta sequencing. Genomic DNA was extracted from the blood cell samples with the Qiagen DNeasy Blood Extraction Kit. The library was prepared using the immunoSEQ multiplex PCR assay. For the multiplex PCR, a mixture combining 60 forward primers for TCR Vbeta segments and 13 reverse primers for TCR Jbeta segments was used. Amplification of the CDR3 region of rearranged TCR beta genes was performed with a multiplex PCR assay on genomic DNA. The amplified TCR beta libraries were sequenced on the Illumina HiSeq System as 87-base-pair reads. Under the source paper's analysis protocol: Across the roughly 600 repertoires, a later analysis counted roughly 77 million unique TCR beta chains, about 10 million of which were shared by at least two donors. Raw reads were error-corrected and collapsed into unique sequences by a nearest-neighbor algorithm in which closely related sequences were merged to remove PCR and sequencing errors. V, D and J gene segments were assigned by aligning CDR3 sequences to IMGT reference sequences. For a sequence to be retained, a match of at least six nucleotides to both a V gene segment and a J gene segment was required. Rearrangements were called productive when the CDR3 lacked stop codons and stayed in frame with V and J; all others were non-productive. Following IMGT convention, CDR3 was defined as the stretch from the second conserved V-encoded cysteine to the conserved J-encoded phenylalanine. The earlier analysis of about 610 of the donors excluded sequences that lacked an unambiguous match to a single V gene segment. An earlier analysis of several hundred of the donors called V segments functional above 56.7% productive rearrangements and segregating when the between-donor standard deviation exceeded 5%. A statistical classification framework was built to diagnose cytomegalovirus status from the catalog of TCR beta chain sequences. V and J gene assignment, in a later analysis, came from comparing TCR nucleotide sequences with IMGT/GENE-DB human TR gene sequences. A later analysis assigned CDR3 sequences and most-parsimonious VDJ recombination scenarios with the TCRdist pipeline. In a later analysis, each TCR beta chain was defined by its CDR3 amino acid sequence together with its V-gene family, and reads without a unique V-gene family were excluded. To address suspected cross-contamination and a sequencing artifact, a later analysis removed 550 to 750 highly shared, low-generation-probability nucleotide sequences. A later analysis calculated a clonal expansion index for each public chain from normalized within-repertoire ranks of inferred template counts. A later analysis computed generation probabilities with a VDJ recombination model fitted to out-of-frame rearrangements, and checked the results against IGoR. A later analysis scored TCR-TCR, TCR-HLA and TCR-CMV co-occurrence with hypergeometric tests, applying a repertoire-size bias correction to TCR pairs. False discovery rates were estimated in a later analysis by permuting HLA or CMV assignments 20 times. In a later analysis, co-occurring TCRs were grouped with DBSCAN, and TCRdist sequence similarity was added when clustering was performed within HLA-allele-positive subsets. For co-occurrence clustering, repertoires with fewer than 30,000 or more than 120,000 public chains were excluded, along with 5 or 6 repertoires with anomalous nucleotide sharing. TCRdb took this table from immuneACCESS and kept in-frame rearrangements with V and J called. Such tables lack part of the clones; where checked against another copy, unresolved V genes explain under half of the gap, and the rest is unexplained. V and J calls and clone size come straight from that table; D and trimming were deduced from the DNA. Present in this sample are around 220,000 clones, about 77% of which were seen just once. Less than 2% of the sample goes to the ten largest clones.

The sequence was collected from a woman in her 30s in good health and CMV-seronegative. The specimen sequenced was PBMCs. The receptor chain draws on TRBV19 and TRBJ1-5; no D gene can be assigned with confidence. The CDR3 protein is CALGDGFNQPQHF. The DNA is TGTGCCCTCGGGGATGGATTCAATCAGCCCCAGCATTTT. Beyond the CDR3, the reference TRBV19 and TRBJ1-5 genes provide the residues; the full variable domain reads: DGGITQSPKYLFRKEGQNVTLSCEQNLNHDAMYWYRQDPGQGLRLIYYSQIVNDFQKGDIAEGYSVSREKKESFPLTVTSAQKNPTAFYLCALGDGFNQPQHFGDGTRLSIL.